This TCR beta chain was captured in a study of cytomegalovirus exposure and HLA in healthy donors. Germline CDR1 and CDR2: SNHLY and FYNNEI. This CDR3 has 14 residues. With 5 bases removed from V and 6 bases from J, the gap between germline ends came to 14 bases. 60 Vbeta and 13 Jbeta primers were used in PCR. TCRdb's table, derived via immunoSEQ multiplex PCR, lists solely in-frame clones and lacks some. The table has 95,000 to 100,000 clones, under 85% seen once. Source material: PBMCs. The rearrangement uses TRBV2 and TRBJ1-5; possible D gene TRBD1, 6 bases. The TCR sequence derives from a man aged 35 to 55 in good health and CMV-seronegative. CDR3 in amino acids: CASSWDKGSQPQHF. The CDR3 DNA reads TGTGCCAGCAGTTGGGACAAAGGAAGTCAGCCCCAGCATTTT.